A selection of T cell receptor beta chains follows, all from one sample in a study of neoadjuvant anti-PD-1 for oral cavity cancer. Profiling relied on immunoSEQ multiplex PCR, and the TCRdb table lists in-frame clones only, not all of them. The sample yields tens of thousands of clones, roughly 80% seen once. Sequences were derived from PBMCs, sampled before nivolumab (anti-PD-1) treatment. All receptors derive from a person between 35 and 79 years old with oral cavity squamous cell carcinoma. CDR3s include the opening cysteine and the closing phenylalanine or tryptophan. D genes are given only for firm matches. Rows may omit the clone size; those that give it use once, few, many or a size class.

cdr3_aa: CAMQDSGANVLTF; cdr3_nt: TGTGCCATGCAAGACTCTGGGGCCAACGTCCTGACTTTC; v_call: TRBV5-6; j_call: TRBJ2-6; d_call: .; clone_size: once
cdr3_aa: CASSLATPGNEKLFF; cdr3_nt: TGTGCCAGCAGCTTAGCTACGCCCGGGAATGAAAAACTGTTTTTT; v_call: TRBV7-2; j_call: TRBJ1-4; d_call: .; clone_size: .
cdr3_aa: CASSSPGIEQFF; cdr3_nt: TGTGCCAGCAGCTCCCCGGGCATTGAGCAGTTCTTC; v_call: TRBV7-2; j_call: TRBJ2-1; d_call: .; clone_size: .
cdr3_aa: CASSLGLALNTGELFF; cdr3_nt: TGTGCCAGCAGCTTGGGGCTAGCGCTGAACACCGGGGAGCTGTTTTTT; v_call: TRBV5-5; j_call: TRBJ2-2; d_call: .; clone_size: .
cdr3_aa: CASSGRAGEQFF; cdr3_nt: TGTGCCAGCTCGGGTCGGGCGGGTGAGCAGTTCTTC; v_call: TRBV2; j_call: TRBJ2-1; d_call: .; clone_size: .
cdr3_aa: CASSQRANTGELFF; cdr3_nt: TGTGCCAGCTCACAGCGGGCGAACACCGGGGAGCTGTTTTTT; v_call: TRBV18; j_call: TRBJ2-2; d_call: .; clone_size: .
cdr3_aa: CASRPQGAQGYGYTF; cdr3_nt: TGTGCCAGTAGGCCACAGGGGGCGCAGGGCTATGGCTACACCTTC; v_call: TRBV19; j_call: TRBJ1-2; d_call: TRBD1; clone_size: .
cdr3_aa: CASSNSGGGETQYF; cdr3_nt: TGTGCCAGCAGCAATAGCGGGGGCGGGGAGACCCAGTACTTC; v_call: TRBV28; j_call: TRBJ2-5; d_call: TRBD2; clone_size: .
cdr3_aa: CASSLGDRDGPLHF; cdr3_nt: TGTGCCAGCAGCTTGGGGGACAGGGACGGACCCCTCCACTTT; v_call: TRBV5-6; j_call: TRBJ1-6; d_call: TRBD1; clone_size: .
cdr3_aa: CASSSSGTTDTQYF; cdr3_nt: TGTGCCAGCAGCTCTAGCGGGACTACAGATACGCAGTATTTT; v_call: TRBV5-4; j_call: TRBJ2-3; d_call: TRBD2; clone_size: .
cdr3_aa: CASSHRQGARNYEQYF; cdr3_nt: TGTGCCAGCAGCCATCGACAGGGGGCTAGAAACTACGAGCAGTACTTC; v_call: TRBV11-3; j_call: TRBJ2-7; d_call: TRBD1; clone_size: .
cdr3_aa: CASSLKRGGAEQYF; cdr3_nt: TGTGCCAGCAGTTTAAAGCGCGGGGGGGCCGAGCAGTACTTC; v_call: TRBV2; j_call: TRBJ2-7; d_call: TRBD2; clone_size: .
cdr3_aa: CASSPTRGPIQETQYF; cdr3_nt: TGCGCCAGCAGCCCCACGAGGGGGCCTATCCAAGAGACCCAGTACTTC; v_call: TRBV5-1; j_call: TRBJ2-5; d_call: TRBD1; clone_size: .
cdr3_aa: CASSLSPLQGSPLHF; cdr3_nt: TGTGCCAGCAGCTTATCCCCCTTACAGGGATCACCCCTCCACTTT; v_call: TRBV7-2; j_call: TRBJ1-6; d_call: .; clone_size: few
cdr3_aa: CASSVGLGQETQYF; cdr3_nt: TGTGCCAGCAGCGTAGGACTAGGACAAGAGACCCAGTACTTC; v_call: TRBV9; j_call: TRBJ2-5; d_call: .; clone_size: .
cdr3_aa: CASSPGAGSSYEQYF; cdr3_nt: TGTGCCAGCAGTCCCGGGGCAGGATCATCCTACGAGCAGTACTTC; v_call: TRBV27; j_call: TRBJ2-7; d_call: .; clone_size: .
cdr3_aa: CASSPGTASTEAFF; cdr3_nt: TGTGCCAGCAGCCCCGGGACTGCGAGCACTGAAGCTTTCTTT; v_call: TRBV9; j_call: TRBJ1-1; d_call: .; clone_size: .
cdr3_aa: CASSLGIGAAQLNEQFF; cdr3_nt: TGTGCCAGCAGCTTGGGGATAGGGGCAGCGCAACTCAATGAGCAGTTCTTC; v_call: TRBV7-8; j_call: TRBJ2-1; d_call: .; clone_size: .
cdr3_aa: CASSLRGDTQYF; cdr3_nt: TGTGCCAGCAGCCTCAGGGGAGATACGCAGTATTTT; v_call: TRBV9; j_call: TRBJ2-3; d_call: .; clone_size: .
cdr3_aa: CASSSYATGDGYTF; cdr3_nt: TGCGCCAGCAGCTCCTATGCGACAGGGGATGGCTACACCTTC; v_call: TRBV5-1; j_call: TRBJ1-2; d_call: TRBD1; clone_size: few
cdr3_aa: CASSLEAASLETQYF; cdr3_nt: TGTGCCAGCAGCTTGGAGGCCGCATCGCTGGAGACCCAGTACTTC; v_call: TRBV5-4; j_call: TRBJ2-5; d_call: .; clone_size: once
cdr3_aa: CASRLTGTGKNEQFF; cdr3_nt: TGTGCCAGCAGACTTACCGGGACAGGGAAAAATGAGCAGTTCTTC; v_call: TRBV28; j_call: TRBJ2-1; d_call: TRBD1; clone_size: .
cdr3_aa: CASSLGGGSNQPQHF; cdr3_nt: TGTGCCAGCAGCTTGGGAGGGGGTAGCAATCAGCCCCAGCATTTT; v_call: TRBV7-2; j_call: TRBJ1-5; d_call: .; clone_size: .
cdr3_aa: CASKRGRDYGYTF; cdr3_nt: TGTGCCAGCAAAAGGGGCAGGGACTATGGCTACACCTTC; v_call: TRBV27; j_call: TRBJ1-2; d_call: .; clone_size: few
cdr3_aa: CASSLAGGRFNEQFF; cdr3_nt: TGTGCCAGTAGCCTAGCGGGGGGGCGGTTTAATGAGCAGTTCTTC; v_call: TRBV19; j_call: TRBJ2-1; d_call: TRBD2; clone_size: once
cdr3_aa: CASSLGAGNEKLFF; cdr3_nt: TGTGCCAGCAGCTTAGGGGCTGGTAATGAAAAACTGTTTTTT; v_call: TRBV7-6; j_call: TRBJ1-4; d_call: .; clone_size: .
cdr3_aa: CASSPRTGPGDEQYF; cdr3_nt: TGTGCCAGCAGCCCCCGGACAGGGCCGGGCGACGAGCAGTACTTC; v_call: TRBV7-2; j_call: TRBJ2-7; d_call: TRBD1; clone_size: .
cdr3_aa: CASRSGGGQGIFGYGYTF; cdr3_nt: TGCGCCAGCAGATCCGGGGGGGGACAGGGCATCTTCGGGTATGGCTACACCTTC; v_call: TRBV10-2; j_call: TRBJ1-2; d_call: TRBD1; clone_size: once
cdr3_aa: CASSLSGLGGRRDTQYF; cdr3_nt: TGTGCCAGCAGTTTATCAGGCTTAGGGGGCCGGCGGGATACGCAGTATTTT; v_call: TRBV27; j_call: TRBJ2-3; d_call: TRBD1; clone_size: .
cdr3_aa: CASSQGPYEQYF; cdr3_nt: TGTGCCAGCAGCCAGGGTCCCTACGAGCAGTACTTC; v_call: TRBV4-2; j_call: TRBJ2-7; d_call: .; clone_size: .
cdr3_aa: CATSSAGLAGIEQFF; cdr3_nt: TGTGCCACCAGCAGTGCAGGACTAGCGGGGATTGAGCAGTTCTTC; v_call: TRBV15; j_call: TRBJ2-1; d_call: TRBD2; clone_size: .
cdr3_aa: CASSEAGPFGAFF; cdr3_nt: TGTGCCAGCAGTGAAGCAGGGCCCTTTGGGGCTTTCTTT; v_call: TRBV2; j_call: TRBJ1-1; d_call: .; clone_size: .
cdr3_aa: CAISAGSGGAYEQYF; cdr3_nt: TGTGCCATCAGTGCGGGTAGCGGGGGGGCCTACGAGCAGTACTTC; v_call: TRBV10-3; j_call: TRBJ2-7; d_call: TRBD2; clone_size: few
cdr3_aa: CASSYLSGSYEQYF; cdr3_nt: TGTGCCAGCAGTTACTTATCAGGGTCCTACGAGCAGTACTTC; v_call: TRBV6-6; j_call: TRBJ2-7; d_call: .; clone_size: .
cdr3_aa: CASSRGGRSYNEQFF; cdr3_nt: TGTGCCAGCAGTAGGGGGGGCCGCTCCTACAATGAGCAGTTCTTC; v_call: TRBV27; j_call: TRBJ2-1; d_call: .; clone_size: .
cdr3_aa: CASSSLCPLSYNEQFF; cdr3_nt: TGTGCCAGCAGCTCTCTGTGTCCCCTTTCCTACAATGAGCAGTTCTTC; v_call: TRBV11-3; j_call: TRBJ2-1; d_call: .; clone_size: .
cdr3_aa: CASSPRGTRSSYEQYF; cdr3_nt: TGTGCCAGCAGCCCCCGGGGCACGAGGAGCTCCTACGAGCAGTACTTC; v_call: TRBV14; j_call: TRBJ2-7; d_call: .; clone_size: .
cdr3_aa: CASSEGRGDSPLHF; cdr3_nt: TGCGCCAGCAGTGAGGGCCGGGGGGATTCACCCCTCCACTTT; v_call: TRBV10-1; j_call: TRBJ1-6; d_call: .; clone_size: few
cdr3_aa: CASSESEGLGTDTQYF; cdr3_nt: TGCGCCAGCAGTGAGTCCGAAGGGCTTGGAACAGATACGCAGTATTTT; v_call: TRBV10-1; j_call: TRBJ2-3; d_call: .; clone_size: few
cdr3_aa: CASSLLSGTQGSPLHF; cdr3_nt: TGTGCCAGCAGCTTATTATCGGGAACTCAAGGGTCACCCCTCCACTTT; v_call: TRBV7-2; j_call: TRBJ1-6; d_call: .; clone_size: .
cdr3_aa: CASSLVPGGRETQYF; cdr3_nt: TGCGCCAGCAGCTTGGTGCCAGGGGGCAGAGAGACCCAGTACTTC; v_call: TRBV5-1; j_call: TRBJ2-5; d_call: TRBD1; clone_size: .
cdr3_aa: CSVESPESETYEQYF; cdr3_nt: TGCAGCGTTGAGTCCCCGGAGTCTGAAACCTACGAGCAGTACTTC; v_call: TRBV29-1; j_call: TRBJ2-7; d_call: .; clone_size: .